The next 25 T cell receptor beta chains were all read from a single sample in a study of T cell repertoires in cytomegalovirus infection. One entry per CDR3 protein results from TCRdb running MiXCR on the reads. The table lists about 680,000 distinct CDR3 sequences, approximately 25% of them singletons, with roughly 8% in the top ten. Sample: CD8+ T cells from PBMCs. These receptors originate from a human donor in good health (CMV status not recorded). Some clones in this sample may be carry-over from other donors' samples.

In this sample, this clonotype turned up a few times. V gene TRBV12-3 or TRBV12-4 combines with J gene TRBJ2-3; 8 bases match TRBD1. The V segment lost 6 bases and the J segment 2 bases; nucleotides outside the gene matches: 13. The CDR3 sequence is 17 residues long. This CDR3 reads CASSLWPRGRNTDTQYF. The CDR3 DNA sequence: TGTGCCAGCAGCCTGTGGCCCAGGGGGCGTAACACAGATACGCAGTATTTT.

This clonotype was seen ten or more times. The genes are TRBV7-8 and TRBJ2-7; 7 bases are shared with TRBD2. This CDR3 is 16 amino acids long. The V gene's germline CDR1 is SGHVS and CDR2 FQNEAQ. J gave up 5 bases and V 4 bases, and 14 bases lay outside the gene matches. The CDR3 region is CASSSESGGDFDEQYF. CDR3 nucleotide sequence: TGTGCCAGCAGCTCAGAAAGTGGGGGGGATTTCGACGAGCAGTACTTC.

The genes are TRBV2 and TRBJ1-1; TRBD1 is a possible D gene (5 bases). Germline values: CDR1 SNHLY, CDR2 FYNNEI. V lost 0 bases, J lost 4 bases, and 15 bases lay in between. This CDR3 is 16 amino acids long. CDR3 coding DNA: TGTGCCAGCAGTGAAGCGCGGTCGTTTGGGGGCACTGAAGCTTTCTTT. Protein: CASSEARSFGGTEAFF. The full variable domain, rest sourced from reference TRBV2 and TRBJ1-1, is EPEVTQTPSHQVTQMGQEVILRCVPISNHLYFYWYRQILGQKVEFLVSFYNNEISEKSEIFDDQFSVERPDGSNFTLKIRSTKLEDSAMYFCASSEARSFGGTEAFFGQGTRLTVV.

This clonotype was picked up many times. The chain couples TRBV7-2 to TRBJ2-1; TRBD2 is a possible D gene (5 bases). The germline V gene encodes CDR1 SGHTA and CDR2 FQGNSA. V was cut by 5 bases and J by 1 base, with 18 bases left in between. This CDR3 has 17 residues. The CDR3 nucleotides are TGTGCCAGCAGCCCTCATGGGCTAGCTGTGTCCTACAATGAGCAGTTCTTC. Protein sequence: CASSPHGLAVSYNEQFF.

This clonotype was recorded a few times. The rearrangement uses TRBV5-6 and TRBJ1-2, with D possibly matching TRBD1 (6 bases). Trimming cost V 4 bases and J 4 bases, with 17 bases left between them. The CDR3 is made up of 15 amino acids. Germline V gene lookup returns CDR1 SGHDT and CDR2 YYEEEE. CDR3 DNA sequence: TGTGCCAGCAGCGCCGGGACACCAACCCTCTATGGCTACACCTTC. Protein: CASSAGTPTLYGYTF.

The CDR3 region has the DNA TGTGCCAGCAGCGACAAGTCCAGGGGAGATACTGAAGCTTTCTTT. Translating it yields CASSDKSRGDTEAFF. The V gene is TRBV4-2, the J gene TRBJ1-1; perhaps TRBD1 as D (6 bases). The germline CDR1 and CDR2 sequences are LGHNA and YNFKEQ. The CDR3 length is 15 residues. The V and J ends lost 5 bases and 5 bases respectively, with 18 bases between them.

This clonotype was recorded at least ten times. The chain couples TRBV2 to TRBJ2-1; no definite D call. Germline values: CDR1 SNHLY, CDR2 FYNNEI. The CDR3 covers 11 residues. V lost 1 base and J lost 9, with 4 bases in between. CDR3: CASSEGSEQFF. Written as DNA, the CDR3 is TGTGCCAGCAGTGAAGGGTCTGAGCAGTTCTTC.

This clonotype was seen ten or more times. The V and J genes are TRBV6-6 and TRBJ2-1, with no clear D. The CDR3 is made up of 11 amino acids. V was pared by 7 bases and J by 11 bases, with 12 bases between. CDR1 and CDR2 (germline): MNHNY, SVGAGI (reference sequence). CDR3 region: CASTESAKQFF. The CDR3 DNA reads TGTGCCAGCACCGAGTCTGCCAAGCAGTTCTTC.

The J gene is TRBJ2-3, the V gene TRBV28; D is perhaps TRBD1 (5 bases). V dropped 1 base and J dropped 6 bases, with 11 bases sitting between them. CDR3 length: 14 amino acids. Germline CDR1 reads MDHEN; CDR2 reads SYDVKM. This CDR3 is CASSLSIPGDTQYF. The DNA of the CDR3 is TGTGCCAGCAGTTTATCGATCCCAGGGGATACGCAGTATTTT.

The chain employs TRBV7-8 and TRBJ2-2, with a tentative D call TRBD2 (5 bases). V was clipped by 1 base and J by 6 bases, with 15 bases between them. CDR1 is SGHVS, CDR2 FQNEAQ, per germline. This CDR3 has 16 amino acids. CDR3 region: CASSLVRGVKPGELFF. The CDR3 coding sequence is TGTGCCAGCAGCTTAGTTCGGGGTGTTAAGCCCGGGGAGCTGTTTTTT.

This clonotype has at least ten counts. The CDR3 region has the DNA TGTGCCAGCAGTTTACACCGGGTTGAGGAGCAGTTCTTC. Translating it yields CASSLHRVEEQFF. V and J are TRBV27 and TRBJ2-1; D gene ambiguous. Trimming shortened V by 2 bases and J by 10 bases, and 12 bases separated the two germline ends. The CDR3 loop spans 13 amino acids. Germline values: CDR1 MNHEY, CDR2 SMNVEV (reference sequence).

V is TRBV6-2 or TRBV6-3 and J is TRBJ2-1; D tentatively fits TRBD1 or TRBD2 (5 bases each). V dropped 2 bases and J dropped 3 bases, with 11 bases sitting between them. CDR3 length equals 15 residues. Germline V gene lookup returns CDR1 MNHEY and CDR2 SVGEGT. Here the CDR3 DNA reads TGTGCCAGCAGTTACGGGGGTGAGATCTACAATGAGCAGTTCTTC. It is translated as CASSYGGEIYNEQFF.

There are a few counts of this clonotype. The chain recombines TRBV27 with TRBJ2-1, with D uncertain. The V gene lost 7 bases and the J gene lost 4 bases, with 11 bases spanning the gap. Germline assignment: CDR1 MNHEY and CDR2 SMNVEV (reference sequence). There are 13 residues in the CDR3. CDR3 DNA sequence: TGTGCCAGCAAAACCCCCCCTTACAATGAGCAGTTCTTC. It encodes CASKTPPYNEQFF.

This clonotype was seen a few times. The chain recombines TRBV12-3 or TRBV12-4 with TRBJ2-3; TRBD2 matches at 7 bases. V lost 7 bases and J lost 2; bases outside the gene matches: 12. The CDR3 runs to 16 residues. For the CDR3, the DNA is TGTGCCAGCACCACCCCCGGACTAGGATTCACAGATACGCAGTATTTT. Translating it yields CASTTPGLGFTDTQYF.

For this clonotype: Given a much more abundant clone one base away, this may be a read error. This chain connects TRBV27 to TRBJ2-1; D unresolved. V lost 5 bases and J 0 bases, leaving 17 bases between the germline ends. Germline values: CDR1 MNHEY, CDR2 SMNVEV (reference sequence). This CDR3 spans 17 amino acids. The CDR3 is CASSQKVPWSSYNEQFF. CDR3 bases: TGTGCCAGCAGTCAAAAAGTTCCGTGGAGCTCCTACAATGAGCAGTTCTTC.

The CDR3: CASSPLIGPGELFF. Written as DNA, the CDR3 is TGCGCCAGCAGCCCCCTTATAGGCCCCGGGGAGCTGTTTTTT. The V and J genes are TRBV4-1 and TRBJ2-2; D gene uncertain. Trimming stripped 4 bases from V and 6 bases from J, with 12 bases between. The CDR3 is made up of 14 amino acids. From germline, CDR1 is MGHRA and CDR2 YSYEKL.

There are a few counts of this clonotype. The chain uses TRBV6-2 or TRBV6-3 and TRBJ2-1, with 13 bases aligning to TRBD2. V lost 7 bases, J lost 6 bases, and 6 bases stayed unmatched. In germline, CDR1 is MNHEY, CDR2 SVGEGT. This CDR3 contains 15 residues. The CDR3 is CASTKLAGGSNEQFF. CDR3 DNA sequence: TGTGCCAGCACTAAACTAGCGGGGGGGTCCAATGAGCAGTTCTTC.

This clonotype was seen a single time. This rearrangement joins TRBV5-4 to TRBJ2-7; 8 bases map to TRBD1. Germline-derived CDR1 and CDR2 are SGHNT and YYREEE (reference sequence). The J segment lost 7 bases and the V segment lost 4 bases, leaving 7 bases of the junction unmatched. The CDR3 runs to 13 residues. The DNA of the CDR3 is TGTGCCAGCAGCCCCGGACAGGGTTTAGAGCAGTACTTC. Translation gives CASSPGQGLEQYF.

This clonotype occurred many times. This chain links TRBV7-2 with TRBJ1-2; no definite D call. The length of the CDR3 is 15 residues. Germline CDR1 is SGHTA and CDR2 is FQGNSA. V lost 1 base to trimming and J lost 3 bases, with 12 bases between them. The DNA of the CDR3 is TGTGCCAGCAGCTTAGTATCCGAGCCTTACTATGGCTACACCTTC. Amino acid sequence: CASSLVSEPYYGYTF.

This chain joins TRBV7-8 and TRBJ2-7; maybe TRBD2 (6 bases). The V end lost 1 base, the J end lost 5 bases, and 9 bases lay between the germline ends. The CDR3 has 13 amino acids. Germline loops: CDR1 SGHVS, CDR2 FQNEAQ. In DNA form, the CDR3 reads TGTGCCAGCAGCTTAGGATGGGGGGACGAGCAGTACGTC. Amino acids: CASSLGWGDEQYV.

This clonotype has only a few counts. The chain links TRBV14 to TRBJ2-7; D gene unclear. V dropped 0 bases and J dropped 2 bases, with 8 bases sitting between them. This CDR3 has 14 amino acids. Germline loops: CDR1 SGHDN, CDR2 FVKESK. As DNA, the CDR3 is TGTGCCAGCAGCCAAGAGCGGCAGGCCTACGAGCAGTACTTC. The encoded protein is CASSQERQAYEQYF.

The chain combines TRBV20-1 with TRBJ2-7, with 8 bases lining up with TRBD2. Trimming took 2 bases from V and 2 from J; bases not matched to a gene: 2. The CDR3 sequence is 13 residues long. Germline V lookup: CDR1 DFQATT, CDR2 SNEGSKA (reference sequence). Here the CDR3 reads CSARLAGTYEQYF. The DNA for the CDR3 is TGCAGTGCTAGACTAGCGGGCACCTACGAGCAGTACTTC.

This clonotype was recorded many times. V usage is TRBV7-9 and J usage is TRBJ2-7, with D perhaps TRBD1 or TRBD2 (5 bases each). With 3 bases removed from V and 0 bases from J, the gap between germline ends came to 9 bases. Germline values: CDR1 SEHNR, CDR2 FQNEAQ (reference sequence). The CDR3 is 14 amino acids. The CDR3 DNA reads as TGTGCCAGCAGCTTGGGGGTCTACTCCTACGAGCAGTACTTC. Amino acids: CASSLGVYSYEQYF.

V is TRBV6-2 or TRBV6-3 and J is TRBJ2-7, with 9 bases aligning to TRBD1. The ends lost 6 bases at V and 7 bases at J; junction bases unmatched: 10. This CDR3 has 14 amino acids. The V gene's germline CDR1 is MNHEY and CDR2 SVGEGT. CDR3 nucleotides: TGTGCCAGCAGCCGGCCCGGGACAGGGCGAGAGCAGTACGTC. This sequence encodes CASSRPGTGREQYV.

This clonotype was counted ten times or more. The genes are TRBV7-2 and TRBJ1-5; TRBD1 is a possible D gene (5 bases). V was shortened by 3 bases and J by 4 bases, with 13 bases between the two germline ends. CDR3 length equals 15 residues. CDR1 SGHTA and CDR2 FQGNSA come from the germline V gene. The CDR3 region has the DNA TGTGCCAGCAGCTTCGTAGGGGAAGCAAATCAGCCCCAGCATTTT. It encodes CASSFVGEANQPQHF.